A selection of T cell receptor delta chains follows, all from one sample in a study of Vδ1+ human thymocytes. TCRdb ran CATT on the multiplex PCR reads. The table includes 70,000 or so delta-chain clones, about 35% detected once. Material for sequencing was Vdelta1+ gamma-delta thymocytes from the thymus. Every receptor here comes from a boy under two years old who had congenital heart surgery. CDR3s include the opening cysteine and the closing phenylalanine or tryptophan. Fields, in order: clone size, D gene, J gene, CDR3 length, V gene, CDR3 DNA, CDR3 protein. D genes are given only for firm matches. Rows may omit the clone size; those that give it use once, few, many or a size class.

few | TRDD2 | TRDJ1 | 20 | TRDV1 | TGTGCTCTTGGGGAACCAGGTTCTTCCTACGGGGTGGGGTCCACCGATAAACTCATCTTT | CALGEPGSSYGVGSTDKLIF
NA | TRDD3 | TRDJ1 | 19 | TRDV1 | TGTGCTCTTGGGGAACATCCCTTCGGGGATACCGCTGGACCCGATAAACTCATCTTT | CALGEHPFGDTAGPDKLIF
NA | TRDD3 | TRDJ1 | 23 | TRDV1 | TGTGCTCTTGGGGAAGTACGGCTTCGTAGGCCTGGGGGATGTAGGAGGAACACCGATAAACTCATCTTT | CALGEVRLRRPGGCRRNTDKLIF
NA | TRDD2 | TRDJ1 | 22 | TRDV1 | TGTGCTCTTGGGCGCCGCAGATCTTCCTACGGGATGGGGGTCAAGTGCACCGATAAACTCATCTTT | CALGRRRSSYGMGVKCTDKLIF
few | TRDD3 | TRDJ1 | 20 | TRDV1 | TGTGCTCTTGGGGAACTGACAACCCTTGACTGGGGGATACACACCGATAAACTCATCTTT | CALGELTTLDWGIHTDKLIF
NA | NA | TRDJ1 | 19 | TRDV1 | TGTGCTCTTGGGGAACGTCTTCCTACGTACTGGGGCGTCACCGATAAACTCATCTTT | CALGERLPTYWGVTDKLIF
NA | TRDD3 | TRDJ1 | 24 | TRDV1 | TGTGCTCTTGGGGAACATTCCAGGCACGTACTGGGGGATACGCTCTGGAGGTACACCGATAAACTCATCTTT | CALGEHSRHVLGDTLWRYTDKLIF
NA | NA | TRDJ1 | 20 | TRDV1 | TGTGCTCTTGGGGAACTAGTCTTCCTACGATCAGGGGGATACACCGATAAACTCATCTTT | CALGELVFLRSGGYTDKLIF
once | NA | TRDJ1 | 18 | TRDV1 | TGTGCTCTTGGGGAATCCTACGGGCCGTTTAGGTACACCGATAAACTCATCTTT | CALGESYGPFRYTDKLIF
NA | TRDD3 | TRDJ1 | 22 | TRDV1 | TGTGCTCTTGGGGAACCTAAGCCCCCGGTGTTAACTGGGGGTGGTTCCGCCGATAAACTCATCTTT | CALGEPKPPVLTGGGSADKLIF
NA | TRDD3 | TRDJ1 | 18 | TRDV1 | TGTGCTCTTGGGGATCTCTCAGATATCCTACGCTGGGGGATCAGACTCATCTTT | CALGDLSDILRWGIRLIF
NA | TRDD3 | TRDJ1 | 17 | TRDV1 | TGTGCTCTTGGGGAACTATCGTCCTACTGGGGGATCACCGTGCTCATCTTT | CALGELSSYWGITVLIF
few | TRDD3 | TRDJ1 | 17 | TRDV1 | TGTGCTCTTGGGGAAAGGTACTGGGGGTCATACACCGATAAACTCATCTTT | CALGERYWGSYTDKLIF
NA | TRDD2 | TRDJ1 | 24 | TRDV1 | TGTGCTCTTGGGGAACCTAATGACCCCTTCCTACGGGCTCAACCCCCATTGGGGATGGGTAAACTCATCTTT | CALGEPNDPFLRAQPPLGMGKLIF
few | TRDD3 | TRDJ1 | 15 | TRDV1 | TGTGCTCTTGGGGAAAATCGAAGGATACGGGGTAAACTCATCTTT | CALGENRRIRGKLIF
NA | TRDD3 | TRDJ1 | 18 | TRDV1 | TGTGCTCTTGGGGAACTCGGCCCCCTCCCCTTACTGGGGGATAAACTCATCTTT | CALGELGPLPLLGDKLIF
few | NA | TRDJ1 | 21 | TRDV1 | TGTGCTCTTGGGGAGGATACTCTATGGCCCATGTATTACGCTAGGACCGATAAACTCATCTTT | CALGEDTLWPMYYARTDKLIF
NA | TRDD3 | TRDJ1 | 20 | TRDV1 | TGTGCTCTTGGGGACCCGCATCCTTTGGGGATATTTTGGTACACCGATAAACTCATCTTT | CALGDPHPLGIFWYTDKLIF
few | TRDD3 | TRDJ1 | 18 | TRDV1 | TGTGCTCTTGGGGAACTGCCCCTTGGGGGACTTTACACCGATAAACTCATCTTT | CALGELPLGGLYTDKLIF
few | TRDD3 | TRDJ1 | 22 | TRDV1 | TGTGCTCTTGGGCAAACTACGCCCGGATATGGGGGATACGCGGGGTACACCGATAAACTCATCTTT | CALGQTTPGYGGYAGYTDKLIF
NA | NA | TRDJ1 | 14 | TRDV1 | TGTGCTCTTGGGGAACGGAACGCTTCCGATAAACTCATCTTT | CALGERNASDKLIF
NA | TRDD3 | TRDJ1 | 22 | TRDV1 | TGTGCTCTTGGGGAAAAGAATATGGGTTTGGCCCTTGGGGGATACCGGGCTCATAAACTCATCTTT | CALGEKNMGLALGGYRAHKLIF
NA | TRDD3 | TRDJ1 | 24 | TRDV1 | TGTGCTCTTGGGGAACTATGGAGGGCTTTCCTTTCTCCCGTACTGGGGATACCCACCGATAAACTCATCTTT | CALGELWRAFLSPVLGIPTDKLIF
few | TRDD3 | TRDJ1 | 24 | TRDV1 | TGTGCTCTTGGGGAAGGGACTCTCCCCGACATAGTACTGGGGGAGGGTAAGAACACCGATAAACTCATCTTT | CALGEGTLPDIVLGEGKNTDKLIF
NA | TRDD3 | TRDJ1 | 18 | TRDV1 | TGTGCTCTTGGGGAACGTCTGGGGGATCTTGAGAACACCGATAAACTCATCTTT | CALGERLGDLENTDKLIF
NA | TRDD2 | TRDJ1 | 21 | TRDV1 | TGTGCTCTTGGGGAACACCTTCCTACGGGACTGGGGATCGCGTACACCGATAAACTCATCTTT | CALGEHLPTGLGIAYTDKLIF
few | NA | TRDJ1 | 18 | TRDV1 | TGTGCTCTTGGGGAATCCGCATCACCGTCTGGGCCCCTAAGTAAACTCATCTTT | CALGESASPSGPLSKLIF
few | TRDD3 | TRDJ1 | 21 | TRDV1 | TGTGCTCTTGGGGAACTCAAAAGCGGGTGGGGGACTACAGGAGGCGCCGATAAACTCATCTTT | CALGELKSGWGTTGGADKLIF
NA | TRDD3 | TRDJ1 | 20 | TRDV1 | TGTGCTCTTGGGAAGTTCCTACTTCGGGGATACGGTCCAGGCACCGATAAACTCATCTTT | CALGKFLLRGYGPGTDKLIF
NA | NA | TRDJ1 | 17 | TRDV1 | TGTGCTCTTGGGGAACTCCTCCCACGAGGGGGTTTGGATAAACTCATCTTT | CALGELLPRGGLDKLIF
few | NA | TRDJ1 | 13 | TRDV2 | TGTGCCTGTGACGTATGGGAGGATTTCAAACTCATCTTT | CACDVWEDFKLIF
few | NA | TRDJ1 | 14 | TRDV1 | TGTGCTCTTGGGGAACTTCACTACTCCGATAAACTCATCTTT | CALGELHYSDKLIF
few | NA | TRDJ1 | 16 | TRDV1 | TGTGCTCTTGGGGACCCCAGTGATCGGTACACCGATAAACTCATCTTT | CALGDPSDRYTDKLIF
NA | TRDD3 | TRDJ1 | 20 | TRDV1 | TGTGCTCTTGGGGAAGTCCTTTCCTACGGGGCTGGGGGATCCGCCGATAAACTCATCTTT | CALGEVLSYGAGGSADKLIF
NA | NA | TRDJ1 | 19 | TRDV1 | TGTGCTCTTGGGGAAATAAAAATCGGGGGTTACTACAACACCGATAAACTCATCTTT | CALGEIKIGGYYNTDKLIF
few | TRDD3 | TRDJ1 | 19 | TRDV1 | TGTGCTCTTGGGGAAAATCGCGAGGGGATACGCCTCTTGAACAGTAAACTCATCTTT | CALGENREGIRLLNSKLIF
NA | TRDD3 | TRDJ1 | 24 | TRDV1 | TGTGCTCTTGGGGAACTCACAGAGGTCATCCCAGACCCACCATACTGGGGGATACGCCATAAACTCATCTTT | CALGELTEVIPDPPYWGIRHKLIF
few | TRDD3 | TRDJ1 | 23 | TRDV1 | TGTGCTCTTGGGGAACCGTTCCGCCCATTACCGGGGGATGATAGCCTCTACACCGATAAACTCATCTTT | CALGEPFRPLPGDDSLYTDKLIF
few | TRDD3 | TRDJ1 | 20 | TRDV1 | TGTGCTCTTGGGGAACAGCCTTCCGATAGTACTGGGGGTTGCACCGATAAACTCATCTTT | CALGEQPSDSTGGCTDKLIF
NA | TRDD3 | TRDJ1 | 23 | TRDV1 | TGTGCTCTTGGGGAACCACTATCGTATTTGCCTGGGGGATACGCGTATCCCGGCGATAAACTCATCTTT | CALGEPLSYLPGGYAYPGDKLIF
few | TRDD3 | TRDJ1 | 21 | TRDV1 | TGTGCTCTTGGGACGAGTACCTTCCTACCGTTACTGGGGGATACGACCGATAAACTCATCTTT | CALGTSTFLPLLGDTTDKLIF
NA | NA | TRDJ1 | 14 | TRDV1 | TGTGCTCTCCAATGTTCCTATTGCTTCGATAAACTCATCTTT | CALQCSYCFDKLIF
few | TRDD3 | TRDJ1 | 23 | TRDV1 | TGTGCTCTTGGGGAACTTATTGTGGAGGTCGCCGCTGGGGGATACGCGTGGACCGATAAACTCATCTTT | CALGELIVEVAAGGYAWTDKLIF
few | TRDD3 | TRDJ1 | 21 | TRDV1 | TGTGCTCTTGGGGAACTATCCCCAGGCCTTCTCCTGGGGGATGTGACCGATAAACTCATCTTT | CALGELSPGLLLGDVTDKLIF
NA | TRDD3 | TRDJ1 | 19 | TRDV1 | TGTGCTCTTGGGGTTTATGCTGGGGGATACGAGGGGTACACCGATAAACTCATCTTT | CALGVYAGGYEGYTDKLIF